This record covers a single T cell receptor (beta chain). The target of this receptor is not known. Base qualities are not at hand, and no much larger clone is one base apart. This entry comes from a study of long-term antiretroviral therapy in people with HIV (dated by TCRdb to 2022 to 2024). As for the study more broadly: The earliest samples were collected about a decade before the 2015 WHO recommendation for immediate ART, when ART was typically delayed until CD4 counts fell. This retrospective serial study examined whether starting ART and sustained HIV suppression were associated with changes in the composition and diversity of the TRB repertoire in peripheral blood. A total of roughly 200 cryopreserved PBMC samples came from around 30 adults with confirmed HIV infection and were collected serially over a mean of around 6 years (range 1-12). Among the roughly 30 participants with HIV, roughly eleven were female. Test extractions of a monoclonal T-cell line alongside 30 to 35 polyclonal samples showed no cross-contamination during QIAcube processing.

Study-wide findings and limitations: Unsorted PBMC were profiled instead of sorted CD4+ and CD8+ T cells because pre-ART samples had limited cell numbers. Narrower CDR3 length ranges were observed in HIV repertoires than in controls, and an antigen-experienced repertoire with only a slight naive shift after ART was suggested by the network structure. Inferences about post-ART repertoire changes are limited because no data were available on ART adherence, viral resistance or therapy changes. Starting ART was linked to a significant rise in TRB diversity, yet even after long-term ART the diversity remained significantly lower than in transplant donor controls. The samples were dated from the mid-2000s to the late 2010s, and the ART regimens that were used may be less effective than current ART regimens. The repertoire was dominated across all time points by expanded TRB clones identified before ART initiation, although this dominance was seen to fluctuate and to decrease in many PLHIV after ART. Limited PBMC availability meant only the TCR beta chain was sequenced, without alpha chain pairing.

Participants were included only if at least one PBMC sample before ART initiation and at least two post-ART samples were available. Every participant with HIV received treatment in the United States of America. Before DNA extraction, cryopreserved samples containing roughly 0.9-11 million PBMC were thawed and washed. At the time of the earliest PBMC sample, participants with HIV were aged between 23 and 54 years. Per participant, PBMC samples came from 1-4 timepoints prior to ART initiation and 2-8 timepoints following ART initiation, for a median of 7 samples. Serial HIV viral load, CD4+ T-cell count, ART history and demographic data were obtained for every participant. A Qiagen kit on a QIAcube was used to extract genomic DNA from unsorted PBMC, with samples processed in batches of 12. From the cysteine through the phenylalanine, the CDR3 covers 8 amino acids. The retained sequence is limited to the CDR3, 24 bases, with the frame set at the first base. Trimming removed 5 bases from V and 15 bases from J, leaving 8 bases between the germline ends. The CDR1 and CDR2 encoded by the germline V gene (reference sequence) are DFQATT and SNEGSKA.

Sequencing of the TRB variable region was done with the immunoSEQ hsTCRB v3.0 assay at survey level resolution. The targeted TRB sequencing depth was about 40,000-50,000 T-cell genomes per sample. TRB libraries were pooled and sequenced on an Illumina MiSeq using a v3 150-cycle kit. The original pipeline was this. Analysis of repertoires was carried out in R inside a reproducible Nextflow workflow spanning QC, data transformation and analysis. Custom analyses were implemented in LymphoSeq2, an R package for AIRR-Seq data exploration. After excluding several samples that yielded fewer than 5000 total TRB sequences, approximately 180 HIV repertoires remained for analysis. Among the roughly 190 retained HIV repertoires, approximately 57 were collected before ART initiation and approximately 130 were collected after ART initiation. Repertoires were downsampled to 5000 TRB nucleotide sequences, and summary statistics were averaged over 100 downsampling iterations. TRB sequences were retained for analysis only if CDR3 regions of at least seven amino acids were present. Diversity was assessed using a clonality score derived from Shannon entropy and using the Gini coefficient. In the repertoire networks, any two of the top 5000 CDR3 amino acid sequences were connected whenever the two sequences differed by an edit distance of one. For TRB CDR3 amino acid sequences, GLIPH2 was used to predict antigen specificity groups and MHC restriction. To flag known associations with CMV, EBV, HIV or tissue antigens, CDR3 amino acid sequences were compared against VDJdb and McPAS-TCR. Pre-ART, post-ART and control groups were compared with Wilcoxon signed-rank tests and Holm-Bonferroni correction. TCRdb took over this immuneACCESS table, retaining in-frame rearrangements with V and J assigned. Such tables are incomplete; in checked studies, under half of the missing clones stem from an unresolved V gene, and the remainder is unexplained. The DNA gave D and trimming, while V, J and clone size come from that table. Present in this sample are about 23,000 clones, 81% of which were seen just once. The ten biggest clones cover 7.2% of the sample.

The material sequenced was unsorted PBMCs, taken 1.5 years after starting antiretroviral therapy. The sequence derives from a man in his thirties or forties with HIV. The receptor chain draws on TRBV20-1 and TRBJ2-1; the D gene is unclear. In nucleotides, the sequence is TGCAGTGCTGGATGGGGGTTCTTC. Its protein is CSAGWGFF.